This T cell receptor beta chain was sequenced for a study of T-cell reconstitution after alpha-beta-depleted transplantation in children. General study results and limits: By one year post-transplant, T-cell counts and diversity largely arose from T cells that were newly produced.

The TCRbeta library was prepared with unique molecular identifiers. TCRdb re-called the PCR reads through MiXCR, storing one row per CDR3 protein. The data show roughly 300,000 distinct CDR3 sequences, with approximately 10% seen just once and around a quarter held by the top ten. This clonotype has ten or more counts. The target antigen is unknown. The CDR3 runs to 15 residues. Trimming removed 0 bases at V and 5 bases at J, with 13 bases between. The germline CDR1 and CDR2 sequences are SGHTA and FQGNSA. The sequencing here drew on peripheral blood, taken 180 days after TCRalphabeta/CD19-depleted stem cell transplant. The chain recombines TRBV7-2 with TRBJ1-1; TRBD1 is a possible D gene (6 bases). The sequence derives from a male patient aged 2 to 10 who had a stem cell transplant for chronic granulomatous disease, so the T cells may come from the graft donor. The CDR3 DNA is TGTGCCAGCAGCTTAGCGTGGGGGCGTCGAACTGAAGCTTTCTTT. Amino acids: CASSLAWGRRTEAFF.